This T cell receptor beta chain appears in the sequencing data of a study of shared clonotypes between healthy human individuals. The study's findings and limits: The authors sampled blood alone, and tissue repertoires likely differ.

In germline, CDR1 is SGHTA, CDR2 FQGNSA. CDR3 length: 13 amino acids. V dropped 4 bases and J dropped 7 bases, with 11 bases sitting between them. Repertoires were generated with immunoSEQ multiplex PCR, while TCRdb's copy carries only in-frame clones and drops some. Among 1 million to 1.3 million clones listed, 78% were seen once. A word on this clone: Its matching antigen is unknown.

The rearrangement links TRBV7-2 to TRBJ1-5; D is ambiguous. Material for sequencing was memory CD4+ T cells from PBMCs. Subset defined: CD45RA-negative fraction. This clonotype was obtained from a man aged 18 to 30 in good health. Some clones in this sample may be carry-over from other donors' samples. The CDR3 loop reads CASSYGDLQPQHF. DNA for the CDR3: TGTGCCAGCAGCTACGGGGATCTCCAGCCCCAGCATTTT.